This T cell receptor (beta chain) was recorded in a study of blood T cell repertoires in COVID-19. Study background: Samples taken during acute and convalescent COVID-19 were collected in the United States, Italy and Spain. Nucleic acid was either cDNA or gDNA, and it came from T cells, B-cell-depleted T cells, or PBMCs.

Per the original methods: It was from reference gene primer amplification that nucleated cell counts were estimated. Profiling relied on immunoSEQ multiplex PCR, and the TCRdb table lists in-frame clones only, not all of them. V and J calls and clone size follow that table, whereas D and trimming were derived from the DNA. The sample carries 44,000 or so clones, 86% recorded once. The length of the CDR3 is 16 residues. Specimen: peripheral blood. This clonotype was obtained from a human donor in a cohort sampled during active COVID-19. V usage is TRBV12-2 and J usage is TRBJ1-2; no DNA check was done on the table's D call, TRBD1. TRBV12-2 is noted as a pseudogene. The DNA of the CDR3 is TGTGCAAGTCGCTTAGAAATAACAGCCGACCCTTATGGCTACACCTTC. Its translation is CASRLEITADPYGYTF.